The 29 T cell receptor beta chains in this list originate from one sample, sequenced in a study of T cell responses to AZD1222 COVID-19 vaccine. Using immunoSEQ multiplex PCR, the repertoire was profiled, and TCRdb retains in-frame clones only, with some absent. This sample has about 120,000 clones, with about 89% found just once. This material consisted of peripheral blood, taken on day 0 of AZD1222 vaccination. The origin of the receptors is an adult in good health.

The J gene is TRBJ2-6, the V gene TRBV6-2 or TRBV6-3, with unresolved D. CDR3 length equals 18 residues. Germline V gene lookup returns CDR1 MNHEY and CDR2 SVGEGT. Trimming removed 5 bases from V and 0 bases from J, with 17 bases in between. CDR3 loop: CASSPLEWPNSGANVLTF. DNA of the CDR3: TGTGCCAGCAGTCCCTTGGAGTGGCCGAACTCTGGGGCCAACGTCCTGACTTTC.

This clone occurred once. V gene TRBV3-1 (or the pseudogene TRBV3-2) combines with J gene TRBJ2-1; D gene uncertain. The CDR3 is 13 amino acids. Germline V lookup: CDR1 LGHDT, CDR2 YNNKEL (reference sequence). The V gene lost 4 bases and the J gene lost 4 bases, with 8 bases spanning the gap. The CDR3 bases are TGTGCCAGCAGCCGGCAAGGGTACAATGAGCAGTTCTTC. Translation gives CASSRQGYNEQFF.

The chain has TRBV28 and TRBJ1-6; D is unclear. V was trimmed by 3 bases and J by 7 bases, leaving 22 bases between them. The CDR3 has 18 residues. Germline V gene data show CDR1 as MDHEN and CDR2 as SYDVKM. CDR3 nucleotide sequence: TGTGCCAGCAGTTTGGGGAACTCACCCTTTAGGGAGAATTCACCCCTCCACTTT. Residues: CASSLGNSPFRENSPLHF. Using reference TRBV28 and TRBJ1-6 for the parts outside the CDR3, the full variable domain is DVKVTQSSRYLVKRTGEKVFLECVQDMDHENMFWYRQDPGLGLRLIYFSYDVKMKEKGDIPEGYSVSREKKERFSLILESASTNQTSMYLCASSLGNSPFRENSPLHFGNGTRLTVT.

The CDR3 DNA reads as TGTGCCAGCAGTTACTCGAGGGACGTTTCCTCCTACGAGCAGTACTTC. It codes for CASSYSRDVSSYEQYF. The chain links TRBV6-5 to TRBJ2-7; D is tentatively TRBD1 or TRBD2 (5 bases each). There are 16 residues in the CDR3. V lost 0 bases and J 0 bases, leaving 12 bases between the germline ends. Germline-derived CDR1 and CDR2 are MNHEY and SVGAGI.

J is TRBJ1-2 and V is TRBV3-1 (or the pseudogene TRBV3-2), with a weak D call TRBD1 (5 bases). Germline lookup yields CDR1 LGHDT and CDR2 YNNKEL (reference sequence). V was trimmed by 2 bases and J by 0 bases, leaving 13 bases between them. The CDR3 contains 16 residues. This CDR3 reads CASSQHAGTSNYGYTF. As DNA, the CDR3 is TGTGCCAGCAGCCAACATGCAGGGACCTCTAACTATGGCTACACCTTC.

The chain recombines TRBV24-1 with TRBJ2-7, with D perhaps TRBD1 (6 bases). The length of the CDR3 is 13 residues. V was clipped by 4 bases and J by 0 bases, with 6 bases between them. Germline CDR1 and CDR2: KGHDR and SFDVKD. For the CDR3, the DNA is TGTGCCACCAGTGAGGACAGCTCCTACGAGCAGTACTTC. This encodes CATSEDSSYEQYF.

This chain connects TRBV4-1 to TRBJ2-7, with D unresolved. The germline gives CDR1 MGHRA, CDR2 YSYEKL. Between the trimmed V and J ends, which lost 0 bases and 7 bases, there was a span of 7 bases. The CDR3 runs 12 residues. The CDR3 DNA follows: TGCGCCAGCAGCCAAGATGGGGAAGAGCAGTACTTC. It is translated as CASSQDGEEQYF.

The rearrangement uses TRBV19 and TRBJ2-5, with TRBD2 identical over 7 bases. V shed 3 bases and J 5 bases; nucleotides not matched to a gene: 15. The CDR3 loop spans 17 amino acids. Germline V lookup: CDR1 LNHDA, CDR2 SQIVND (reference sequence). The CDR3, as DNA: TGTGCCAGTAGTATCTGGAGGGAGGGCACCCAGGAGGAGACCCAGTACTTC. It codes for CASSIWREGTQEETQYF. The full variable domain, completed using reference TRBV19 and TRBJ2-5, is DGGITQSPKYLFRKEGQNVTLSCEQNLNHDAMYWYRQDPGQGLRLIYYSQIVNDFQKGDIAEGYSVSREKKESFPLTVTSAQKNPTAFYLCASSIWREGTQEETQYFGPGTRLLVL.

A single count supports this clone. The chain has TRBV5-4 and TRBJ2-7; a possible D gene is TRBD2 (5 bases). Germline CDR1 reads SGHNT; CDR2 reads YYREEE (reference sequence). The CDR3 spans 15 residues. Trimming took 3 bases from V and 3 from J, leaving 16 bases between them. CDR3 sequence reads: CASSWAVGRGYEQYF. The CDR3 nucleotides read TGTGCCAGCAGCTGGGCAGTTGGGAGAGGCTACGAGCAGTACTTC.

This clone was seen a single time. This chain connects TRBV3-1 (or the pseudogene TRBV3-2) to TRBJ1-2; perhaps TRBD1 as D (5 bases). Trimming left V 1 base short and J 8 bases short, with 11 bases between. Germline-derived CDR1 and CDR2 are LGHDT and YNNKEL (reference sequence). The CDR3 consists of 13 residues. DNA for the CDR3: TGTGCCAGCAGCCAAGGTGGGGGATTCGGCTACACCTTC. Translating it yields CASSQGGGFGYTF.

This chain uses TRBV3-1 (or the pseudogene TRBV3-2) with TRBJ1-1; D remains unclear. The CDR3 is 15 amino acids. V shed 4 bases and J shed 1 base, with 13 bases lying between them. The germline gives CDR1 LGHDT, CDR2 YNNKEL (reference sequence). CDR3 loop: CASSPPSDENTEAFF. The CDR3 bases are TGTGCCAGCAGCCCACCCTCGGATGAGAACACTGAAGCTTTCTTT.

This clone was counted once. This chain links TRBV28 with TRBJ1-5; D might be TRBD1 (5 bases). This CDR3 has 17 amino acids. V shed 6 bases and J shed 0 bases, with 18 bases lying between them. Per germline, CDR1 MDHEN and CDR2 SYDVKM. The CDR3 DNA sequence: TGTGCCAGCAGAGCCGGGGGAGGGATCTATAGCAATCAGCCCCAGCATTTT. Translated: CASRAGGGIYSNQPQHF.

The V gene is TRBV7-2, the J gene TRBJ2-7; D is possibly TRBD1 (6 bases). Germline assignment: CDR1 SGHTA and CDR2 FQGNSA. The V gene lost 7 bases and the J gene lost 2 bases, with 18 bases spanning the gap. This CDR3 region has 15 residues. CDR3 region: CASIPPRDNAYEQYF. CDR3 in DNA: TGTGCCAGCATTCCCCCCCGGGACAATGCCTACGAGCAGTACTTC.

CDR3 sequence (DNA): TGTGCCAGTAGGTCCCAGGGGAGTTCTTCACCCCTCCACTTT. Translating it yields CASRSQGSSSPLHF. The chain has TRBV19 and TRBJ1-6; possibly TRBD1 for D (6 bases). V was cut by 6 bases and J by 9 bases, with 15 bases left in between. This CDR3 contains 14 residues. Germline V lookup: CDR1 LNHDA, CDR2 SQIVND (reference sequence).

V gene TRBV18 combines with J gene TRBJ1-1, with D perhaps TRBD1 (5 bases). The CDR3 has 15 amino acids. Germline CDR1 reads KGHSH; CDR2 reads LQKENI. The ends were cut back, 3 bases at V and 0 bases at J, with 11 bases in the middle. CDR3 nucleotide sequence: TGTGCCAGCTCACCGCTGACAGAATTGAACACTGAAGCTTTCTTT. This translates into CASSPLTELNTEAFF. Full variable domain (outside the CDR3, taken from reference TRBV18 and TRBJ1-1): NAGVMQNPRHLVRRRGQEARLRCSPMKGHSHVYWYRQLPEEGLKFMVYLQKENIIDESGMPKERFSAEFPKEGPSILRIQQVVRGDSAAYFCASSPLTELNTEAFFGQGTRLTVV.

J is TRBJ2-3 and V is TRBV9; 9 nucleotides agree with TRBD1. The CDR3 contains 15 residues. V lost 4 bases and J lost 2; bases outside the gene matches: 5. Germline values: CDR1 SGDLS, CDR2 YYNGEE. The CDR3 DNA follows: TGTGCCAGCAGCCCGTGGGACAGGGCCACAGATACGCAGTATTTT. Translated: CASSPWDRATDTQYF.

The rearrangement uses TRBV30 and TRBJ1-6; no clear D. Deletions cut 0 bases from V and 7 bases from J, with 13 bases between. Germline loops: CDR1 GTSNPN, CDR2 SVGIG (reference sequence). The CDR3 is 15 residues long. The CDR3 coding sequence is TGTGCCTGGAGTGTAAGTCCGGAATCGAATTCACCCCTCCACTTT. Translating gives CAWSVSPESNSPLHF.

The gene calls are TRBV3-1 (or the pseudogene TRBV3-2) and TRBJ2-3; 7 nucleotides agree with TRBD2. Germline V gene sequence: CDR1 LGHDT, CDR2 YNNKEL (reference sequence). Unmatched junction bases numbered 7, after V lost 3 bases and J lost 1 base. This CDR3 region has 16 residues. The CDR3 bases are TGTGCCAGCAGCCAGGGACTACCGATGGGCACAGATACGCAGTATTTT. It encodes CASSQGLPMGTDTQYF.

This clone came up once. The V call is TRBV7-9, the J call TRBJ2-7, with 8 nucleotides matching TRBD1. The CDR3 is 16 amino acids. J was trimmed by 3 bases and V by 2 bases; bases with no gene match: 9. CDR1 and CDR2 (germline): SEHNR, FQNEAQ (reference sequence). The DNA for the CDR3 is TGTGCCAGCAGCTTATACTCTGGACAGGGACACTACGAGCAGTACTTC. Its translation is CASSLYSGQGHYEQYF.

CDR3 sequence: CASSPYTEAFF. The CDR3 DNA is TGTGCCAGCAGCCCGTACACTGAAGCTTTCTTT. V is TRBV11-2 and J is TRBJ1-1; no clear D gene. The V gene's germline CDR1 is SGHAT and CDR2 FQNNGV. The CDR3 runs 11 residues. The V end was cut by 5 bases, the J end by 3 bases, with 4 bases between.

This clone has just one count. The chain is built from TRBV19 and TRBJ1-2; D not certain. The germline gives CDR1 LNHDA, CDR2 SQIVND (reference sequence). Trimming shortened V by 10 bases and J by 8 bases, and 14 bases separated the two germline ends. The CDR3 runs to 11 residues. CDR3 sequence (DNA): TGTGCCACCTATGGCGGGAGAGGCTACACCTTC. Translated, it gives CATYGGRGYTF.

The chain couples TRBV18 to TRBJ2-3; TRBD2 matches at 7 bases. The CDR3 contains 15 residues. CDR1 and CDR2 from the germline V gene are KGHSH and LQKENI. V gave up 5 bases and J gave up 2 bases; unmatched junction bases: 7. In nucleotides, the CDR3 is TGTGCCAGCTCATCCCTAGCGGAGGCCACAGATACGCAGTATTTT. As protein: CASSSLAEATDTQYF. Variable domain in full (rest from reference TRBV18 and TRBJ2-3): NAGVMQNPRHLVRRRGQEARLRCSPMKGHSHVYWYRQLPEEGLKFMVYLQKENIIDESGMPKERFSAEFPKEGPSILRIQQVVRGDSAAYFCASSSLAEATDTQYFGPGTRLTVL.

The chain has TRBV5-1 and TRBJ2-7; the match to TRBD2 covers 7 bases. The germline CDR1 and CDR2 sequences are SGHRS and YFSETQ. The junction had 7 bases not matched to a gene; V was cut back by 1 base and J by 3 bases. The CDR3 has 15 amino acids. CDR3 in amino acids: CASSLRLAASYEQYF. In DNA form, the CDR3 reads TGCGCCAGCAGCTTGCGGCTAGCGGCCAGCTACGAGCAGTACTTC.

On this clone itself: Other DNA sequences of this sample code for an identical CDR3. The chain combines TRBV6-5 with TRBJ2-7; no firm D call. V was pared by 2 bases and J by 4 bases, with 3 bases between. Germline V gene sequence: CDR1 MNHEY, CDR2 SVGAGI. There are 11 residues in the CDR3. The CDR3 sequence is CASSYRYEQYF. As DNA, the CDR3 is TGTGCCAGCAGTTACCGTTACGAGCAGTACTTC.

The genes are TRBV6-6 and TRBJ2-1, with 8 bases identical to TRBD2. The CDR3 sequence is 16 residues long. Germline lookup yields CDR1 MNHNY and CDR2 SVGAGI (reference sequence). V dropped 6 bases and J dropped 8; count of bases not matched to a gene: 15. CDR3 DNA sequence: TGTGCCAGCAGACCCCCGGGGAGCGGGAGAAGTCATGAGCAGTTCTTC. It translates to CASRPPGSGRSHEQFF.

This chain uses TRBV5-1 with TRBJ2-1; D is perhaps TRBD1 (6 bases). The CDR3 has 14 residues. With 4 bases removed from V and 5 bases from J, the gap between germline ends came to 13 bases. The germline V gene encodes CDR1 SGHRS and CDR2 YFSETQ. The CDR3 loop is CASSHGDINNEQFF. CDR3 sequence (DNA): TGCGCCAGCAGCCATGGGGACATCAACAATGAGCAGTTCTTC.

V and J are TRBV29-1 and TRBJ2-3; D is unresolved. Trimming cost V 2 bases and J 0 bases, with 0 bases left between them. The CDR3 is 11 residues long. Germline V lookup: CDR1 SQVTM, CDR2 ANQGSEA. DNA of the CDR3: TGCAGCGTTGAAAGCACAGATACGCAGTATTTT. Translated: CSVESTDTQYF.

The J gene is TRBJ2-7, the V gene TRBV27; 7 positions agree with TRBD1. The length of the CDR3 is 13 residues. Germline trimming cut 2 bases from V and 5 bases from J; bases unmatched to any gene: 3. CDR1 is MNHEY, CDR2 SMNVEV, per germline (reference sequence). This chain's CDR3 is CASSLDRVNEQYF. The CDR3 region has the DNA TGTGCCAGCAGTTTAGACAGGGTCAACGAGCAGTACTTC.

This rearrangement joins TRBV2 to TRBJ2-2; a possible D gene is TRBD2 (7 bases). CDR3 length equals 15 residues. Trimming took 1 base from V and 3 from J, leaving 9 bases between them. Per germline, CDR1 SNHLY and CDR2 FYNNEI. The CDR3 bases are TGTGCCAGCAGTGAAGGAGGGGGGGACACCGGGGAGCTGTTTTTT. The encoded protein is CASSEGGGDTGELFF. Combining the CDR3 with reference TRBV2 and TRBJ2-2 gives the whole variable domain EPEVTQTPSHQVTQMGQEVILRCVPISNHLYFYWYRQILGQKVEFLVSFYNNEISEKSEIFDDQFSVERPDGSNFTLKIRSTKLEDSAMYFCASSEGGGDTGELFFGEGSRLTVL.